This T cell receptor beta chain came from a study of a mutant IDH1 vaccine in newly diagnosed glioma. Study background: The first vaccination came 4-6 weeks after radiotherapy alone, or with temozolomide cycles. Visit V12 was conducted at week 35 as the safety follow-up. Visit V13 came later, at week 47. Patients under treatment included around 60% males and approximately 38% females and had a mean age of around 37 years.

Time point denoted: week 35, safety follow-up. The vaccine gave 300 ug of a 20-mer mutant IDH1 peptide subcutaneously per dose. Concerning this clone: The antigen is unknown.

Study outcomes and limitations: The vaccine induced immune responses, and these occurred in 93.3% of patients.

The CDR3 sequence is 11 residues long. V was cut by 2 bases and J by 11 bases, with 9 bases left in between. Looked up from germline, CDR1 is MNHEY and CDR2 is SVGAGI. Sequencing used immunoSEQ multiplex PCR; TCRdb keeps in-frame clones, though not all of them. Among about 46,000 clones, roughly 92% were seen once, and the ten largest hold approximately 2.5%. The origin of this receptor is a man between 50 and 59 years old with glioma. The V and J genes are TRBV6-5 and TRBJ1-1; no reliable D call. The material was PBMCs, obtained from a glioma patient whose treatment included an IDH1 peptide vaccine. CDR3 sequence: CASSYGLRAFF. The CDR3 coding sequence is TGTGCCAGCAGTTACGGTCTGCGGGCTTTCTTT.